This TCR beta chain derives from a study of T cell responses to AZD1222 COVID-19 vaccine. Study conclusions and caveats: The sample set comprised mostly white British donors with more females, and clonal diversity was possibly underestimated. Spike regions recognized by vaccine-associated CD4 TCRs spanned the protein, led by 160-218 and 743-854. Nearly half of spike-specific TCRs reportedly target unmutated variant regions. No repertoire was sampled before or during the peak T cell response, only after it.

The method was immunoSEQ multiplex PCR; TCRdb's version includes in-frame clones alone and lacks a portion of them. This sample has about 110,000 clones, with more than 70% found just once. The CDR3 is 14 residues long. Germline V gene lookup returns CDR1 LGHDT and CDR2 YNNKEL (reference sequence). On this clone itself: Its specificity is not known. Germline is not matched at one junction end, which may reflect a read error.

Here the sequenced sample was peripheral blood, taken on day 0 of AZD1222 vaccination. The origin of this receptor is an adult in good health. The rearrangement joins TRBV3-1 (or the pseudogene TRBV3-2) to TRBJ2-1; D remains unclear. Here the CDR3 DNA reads TGTGCCAGCAACCAAGCCCCCAACTACAATGAGCAGTTCTTC. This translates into CASNQAPNYNEQFF.